This TCR beta chain was recovered during a study of T-cell memory formation after mild COVID-19. Study findings and constraints: Clones that contracted from day 15 to 85 were balanced CD4/CD8, while later expanders leaned CD4+.

The CDR3 consists of 12 residues. Trimming took 3 bases from V and 10 from J, leaving 10 bases between them. Germline V gives CDR1 LGHDT, CDR2 YNNKEL (reference sequence). Comments on this clonotype: Its antigen is still unknown.

cDNA libraries for TCR alpha and TCR beta, carrying sample barcodes and UMIs, came from 5'RACE with constant-segment primers. TCRdb recomputed calls from the 5' RACE reads with MiXCR, one row per CDR3 protein. The sample lists roughly 200,000 distinct CDR3 sequences, around 16% occurring once. The sample consisted of PBMCs or a T cell subset sorted from them (not recorded which). The chain couples TRBV3-1 to TRBJ2-1, with D maybe TRBD2 (6 bases). The source of this sequence is an adult woman who had mild COVID-19 (a few samples of this study predate the infection). Cell type and time point are not known. The CDR3 loop reads CASSQGGREQFF. CDR3 sequence (DNA): TGTGCCAGCAGCCAGGGGGGTCGGGAGCAGTTCTTC.